The 17 T cell receptor beta chains presented below share a single source sample, sequenced in a study of T cell repertoires in cytomegalovirus infection. The antigens these receptors bind are not known. From the reads, TCRdb called clonotypes with MiXCR, one entry per CDR3 protein. The top ten clones hold around 50% of a sample with some 560,000 distinct CDR3 sequences, 40% of them seen once. Sequences were derived from cultured PBMCs, sampled from culture after CMV antigen stimulation. Receptors originate from a human donor in good health (CMV status not recorded). Some clones in this sample may be carry-over from other donors' samples.

This chain joins TRBV6-6 and TRBJ2-7, with 8 bases fitting TRBD1. This CDR3 has 12 amino acids. Losses at the gene ends were 4 bases for V and 7 bases for J; bases not matched to a gene: 3. From germline, CDR1 is MNHNY and CDR2 SVGAGI (reference sequence). The CDR3 coding sequence is TGTGCCAGCAGTTCTACAGGGGGAGAGCAGTACTTC. Translation gives CASSSTGGEQYF.

In this sample, this clonotype turned up a few times. The V and J genes are TRBV2 and TRBJ2-3, with D possibly being TRBD2 (7 bases). V dropped 4 bases and J dropped 4 bases, with 12 bases sitting between them. CDR1 SNHLY and CDR2 FYNNEI come from the germline V gene. This CDR3 comprises 14 residues. In nucleotides, the CDR3 is TGTGCCAGCAGTGCGGGGGGCGCGGCAGATACGCAGTATTTT. It yields the protein CASSAGGAADTQYF.

The chain couples TRBV7-6 to TRBJ1-3; D not certain. The CDR3 length is 15 residues. V was pared by 1 base and J by 4 bases, with 11 bases between. Per the germline V gene, CDR1 is SGHVS and CDR2 is FNYEAQ. CDR3 protein: CASSLVETPGNTIYF. The CDR3 nucleotides read TGTGCCAGCAGCTTAGTCGAGACACCGGGAAACACCATATATTTT.

The chain carries TRBV28 and TRBJ1-5; D not resolved. The CDR3 is made up of 16 amino acids. V gave up 7 bases and J gave up 1 base, with 17 bases separating them. The germline gives CDR1 MDHEN, CDR2 SYDVKM. CDR3 sequence reads: CASKGPGSRSNQPQHF. The CDR3 nucleotides read TGTGCCAGCAAAGGCCCGGGTTCGCGGAGCAATCAGCCCCAGCATTTT.

This clonotype was seen only a few times. This chain joins TRBV12-3 or TRBV12-4 and TRBJ2-5; 9 positions match TRBD2. The V gene end was trimmed by 6 bases and the J gene end by 4 bases; junction bases not matched to a gene: 6. The CDR3 sequence is 14 residues long. The CDR3 sequence is CASRKTSGPETQYF. CDR3 nucleotide sequence: TGTGCCAGCAGGAAGACTAGCGGACCAGAGACCCAGTACTTC.

The chain employs TRBV19 and TRBJ1-5, with D possibly being TRBD1 (5 bases). The ends were cut back, 2 bases at V and 3 bases at J, with 11 bases in the middle. The germline V gene has CDR1 LNHDA and CDR2 SQIVND (reference sequence). This CDR3 comprises 15 residues. The CDR3 spells CASSIMGVDNQPQHF. The DNA of the CDR3 is TGTGCCAGTAGTATAATGGGGGTTGACAATCAGCCCCAGCATTTT.

The chain couples TRBV12-3 or TRBV12-4 to TRBJ1-5; the D gene is possibly TRBD1 (6 bases). CDR3 length equals 15 residues. The V and J ends lost 5 bases and 8 bases respectively, with 19 bases between them. CDR3: CASSKGTLGPEPQHF. The CDR3 DNA is TGTGCCAGCAGTAAAGGGACACTAGGCCCTGAGCCCCAGCATTTT.

The chain employs TRBV7-7 and TRBJ2-5, with TRBD2 matching 9 bases. The J segment lost 5 bases and the V segment lost 6 bases, leaving 13 bases of the junction unmatched. CDR1 is SSHAT and CDR2 is FNYEAQ in the germline V gene (reference sequence). The CDR3 is 16 amino acids. CDR3 amino acids: CASSKGEREAGETQYF. For the CDR3, the DNA is TGTGCCAGCAGTAAGGGGGAGCGGGAGGCGGGGGAGACCCAGTACTTC. The full variable domain, its missing parts supplied by reference TRBV7-7 and TRBJ2-5, is GAGVSQSPRYKVTKRGQDVTLRCDPISSHATLYWYQQALGQGPEFLTYFNYEAQPDKSGLPSDRFSAERPEGSISTLTIQRTEQRDSAMYRCASSKGEREAGETQYFGPGTRLLVL.

This rearrangement joins TRBV11-3 to TRBJ2-3, with D unresolved. V lost 1 base, J lost 2 bases, and 13 bases lay in between. The CDR3 consists of 16 residues. CDR1 and CDR2 (germline): SGHNT, YENEEA. The CDR3 loop is CASSLVVLSSTDTQYF. CDR3 coding DNA: TGTGCCAGCAGCTTAGTGGTCTTATCGTCCACAGATACGCAGTATTTT.

The rearrangement uses TRBV7-2 and TRBJ1-6; unclear D gene. Trimming removed 8 bases from V and 8 bases from J, with 7 bases in between. Per germline, CDR1 SGHTA and CDR2 FQGNSA. CDR3 length: 11 residues. The CDR3 reads CASGGDSPLHF. Written as DNA, the CDR3 is TGTGCCAGCGGAGGTGATTCACCCCTCCACTTT.

The rearrangement uses TRBV6-6 and TRBJ1-1, with D perhaps matching TRBD1 (6 bases). CDR3 length: 16 amino acids. CDR1 is MNHNY and CDR2 is SVGAGI in the germline V gene (reference sequence). The V end lost 3 bases, the J end lost 0 bases, and 14 bases lay between the germline ends. The DNA for the CDR3 is TGTGCCAGCAGTTATGGGGGGGCGTTTATGAACACTGAAGCTTTCTTT. It codes for CASSYGGAFMNTEAFF.

This sequence joins TRBV12-3 or TRBV12-4 and TRBJ2-3; D is undetermined. CDR3 length equals 14 residues. Trimming shortened V by 4 bases and J by 7 bases, and 15 bases separated the two germline ends. The CDR3 is CASSSPVFVNTQYF. Here the CDR3 DNA reads TGTGCCAGCAGTTCGCCCGTCTTCGTAAATACGCAGTATTTT.

V gene TRBV5-4 combines with J gene TRBJ1-1, with unresolved D. The CDR3 is 16 residues long. Germline-derived CDR1 and CDR2 are SGHNT and YYREEE (reference sequence). V was pared by 4 bases and J by 0 bases, with 16 bases between. The CDR3 nucleotides are TGTGCCAGCAGCAAGGGAGGGAGCCAAATGAACACTGAAGCTTTCTTT. It specifies CASSKGGSQMNTEAFF.

The V call is TRBV2, the J call TRBJ2-1; no definite D call. Germline lookup yields CDR1 SNHLY and CDR2 FYNNEI. This CDR3 contains 11 residues. V was clipped by 4 bases and J by 9 bases, with 7 bases between them. CDR3: CASSGKSEQFF. Written as DNA, the CDR3 is TGTGCCAGCAGTGGTAAGAGTGAGCAGTTCTTC.

This clonotype showed up just a few times. The chain carries TRBV10-3 and TRBJ2-3; the match to TRBD2 covers 10 bases. V lost 0 bases, J lost 5 bases, and 8 bases stayed unmatched. The CDR3 loop spans 17 amino acids. Per the germline V gene, CDR1 is ENHRY and CDR2 is SYGVKD. The CDR3 DNA is TGTGCCATCAGTGAGTCGCTAGCGGGGGTGCCTGGAGATACGCAGTATTTT. Its translation: CAISESLAGVPGDTQYF.

In nucleotides, the CDR3 is TGCAGTGTCATTTCTATAGTCGGGCACAATGAGCAGTTCTTC. It specifies CSVISIVGHNEQFF. V gene TRBV20-1 combines with J gene TRBJ2-1; D gene unclear. This CDR3 has 14 residues. V lost 7 bases and J lost 5, with 18 bases in between. Germline values: CDR1 DFQATT, CDR2 SNEGSKA (reference sequence).

This clonotype was detected a few times. V is TRBV6-1 and J is TRBJ1-4, with D possibly being TRBD1 (5 bases). The V gene's germline CDR1 is MNHNS and CDR2 SASEGT. This CDR3 comprises 18 residues. The V end lost 5 bases, the J end lost 2 bases, and 21 bases lay between the germline ends. CDR3 amino acids: CASSRGLEGTGTNEKLFF. CDR3 DNA sequence: TGTGCCAGCAGTCGGGGACTAGAGGGGACTGGGACTAATGAAAAACTGTTTTTT.